This T cell receptor beta chain originates from a study of CD8+ T cells in alopecia areata. Study results and limitations: Patients shared TCRs less clearly than mice did, possibly owing to HLA.

As part of sample collection, lesional scalp punch biopsies and peripheral blood were taken from alopecia areata patients. This clone was detected only once. What it binds is unknown. As the sequencing template, cDNA was produced by extracting RNA and reverse transcribing it. Clones were sequenced by immunoSEQ multiplex PCR, and TCRdb holds only the in-frame ones, with some missing. This sample has 150,000 to 200,000 clones; just over 65% occur once, and the top ten carry around 10%. Germline V gives CDR1 SQVTM, CDR2 ANQGSEA. V lost 5 bases and J lost 0; bases outside the gene matches: 10. The CDR3 consists of 18 residues.

Sequenced material: CD8+ T cells sorted from blood, taken at week 0. This chain joins TRBV29-1 and TRBJ2-6, with TRBD1 matching over 10 bases. The TCR was taken from a human donor with alopecia areata. This CDR3 reads CSVCVRDRGYSGANVLTF. CDR3 coding DNA: TGCAGCGTTTGTGTCCGGGACAGGGGTTACTCTGGGGCCAACGTCCTGACTTTC.